This TCR beta chain was captured by sequencing in a study of Graves' ophthalmopathy and Graves' hyperthyroidism. Study at large: Ahead of any treatment, peripheral blood was obtained at the initial diagnosis.

This clonotype was found once. Scientists amplified the TCR beta CDR3 regions from RNA transcripts. RT-PCR with HTBI primers came first, then second-round multiplex PCR. TCRdb independently ran MiXCR on the multiplex PCR reads; one entry per CDR3 protein. The table includes around 600,000 distinct CDR3 sequences, over 40% detected once. CAS ≥3, NOSPECS ≥4, moderate-to-severe activity and duration under 3 months marked donors with ophthalmopathy. Pregnant or lactating patients and those with other autoimmune diseases or uncontrolled infections were excluded. It was on clinical symptoms, serum thyroxine, TRAb, thyroid ultrasound and orbital computed tomography that diagnosis relied. The sample consisted of peripheral blood. The sequence was obtained from an adult man with Graves' ophthalmopathy.

The CDR3 nucleotides read TGTGCCAGCAGCCAGGTCCCGGGACAGGGAAGGGATGAAAAACTGTTTTTT. This sequence encodes CASSQVPGQGRDEKLFF. J is TRBJ1-4 and V is TRBV7-9, with 9 bases aligning to TRBD1. This CDR3 region has 17 residues. Germline CDR1 is SEHNR and CDR2 is FQNEAQ (reference sequence). Trimming removed 5 bases from V and 6 bases from J; junction bases left unmatched: 13.